The present T cell receptor (beta chain) was sequenced within a study of prognosis after radiotherapy for stage I lung cancer. Details on this clonotype: This may arise from a read error, as a much more abundant clone is one base away. The CDR3 end shows no conserved phenylalanine or tryptophan, and so a read error is likely.

Germline CDR1 SGHNT, CDR2 YYREEE (reference sequence). V was clipped by 4 bases and J by 5 bases, with 22 bases between them. The length of the CDR3 is 16 residues. Amplification of the TCR beta CDR3 (from genomic DNA) was done by two-round multiplex PCR. The first PCR round targeted every TRBV and TRBJ gene with specific primers. One entry per CDR3 protein, called by TCRdb with MiXCR from the multiplex PCR reads. The table includes around 13,000 distinct CDR3 sequences, 43% detected once. The origin of this receptor is a donor aged 50 or older with non-small cell lung cancer. Sample: PBMCs, taken before or after stereotactic body radiation therapy (not recorded which). The chain links TRBV5-4 to TRBJ2-7, with D tentatively TRBD2 (6 bases). In nucleotides, the CDR3 is TGTGCCAGCAGCCTCGGACTCATGGAGGGAACCGACGAGCAGTACCTC. It encodes CASSLGLMEGTDEQYL.